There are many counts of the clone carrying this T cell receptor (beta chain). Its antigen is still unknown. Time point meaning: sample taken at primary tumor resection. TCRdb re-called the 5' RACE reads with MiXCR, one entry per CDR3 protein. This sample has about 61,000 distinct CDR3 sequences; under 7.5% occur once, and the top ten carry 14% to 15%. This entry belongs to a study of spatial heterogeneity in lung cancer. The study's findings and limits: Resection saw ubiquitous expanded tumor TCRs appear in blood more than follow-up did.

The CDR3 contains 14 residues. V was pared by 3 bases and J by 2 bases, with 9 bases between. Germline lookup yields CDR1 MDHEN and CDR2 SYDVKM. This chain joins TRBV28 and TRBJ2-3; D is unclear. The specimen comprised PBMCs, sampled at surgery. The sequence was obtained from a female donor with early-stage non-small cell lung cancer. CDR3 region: CASSFPAPTDTQYF. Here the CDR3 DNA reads TGTGCCAGCAGTTTCCCGGCCCCCACAGATACGCAGTATTTT.